The T cell receptor (beta chain) under discussion was sequenced for a study of human T cells and chemical hapten exposure. Study background: Among samples, TCR yields varied mainly because of small differences in pooled library volume.

This clonotype was counted a few times. In the library, unique molecular identifiers were attached to individual cDNA molecules. Study processing details: Sample-level TCR yields exhibited a median of roughly 96,000, with a range of roughly 23,224 to 750,000. TCRdb passed the 5' RACE reads through MiXCR, listing each CDR3 protein once. Here the V and J calls rest on TCRdb's processing, not on the authors' analysis. The sample shows about 81,000 distinct CDR3 sequences, approximately 7.7% of them seen only once. The CDR3 spans 14 residues. Between the trimmed V and J ends, which lost 4 bases and 4 bases, there was a span of 13 bases. Germline V gene sequence: CDR1 SNHLY, CDR2 FYNNEI. Total RNA was isolated from whole blood that had not been fractionated.

V gene TRBV2 combines with J gene TRBJ1-2; D is unclear. The source of this sequence is a male donor in good health. This CDR3 is CASSGTEQIYGYTF. CDR3 coding DNA: TGTGCCAGCAGTGGGACTGAACAAATCTATGGCTACACCTTC.